Listed here is a single TCR beta chain. V was shortened by 2 bases and J by 1 base, with 5 bases between the two germline ends. Germline assignment: CDR1 SNHLY and CDR2 FYNNEI. This CDR3 spans 13 amino acids. These data are taken from a study of T cell repertoires in cytomegalovirus infection. TCRdb itself ran the reads through MiXCR, one entry per CDR3 protein. Of about 310,000 distinct CDR3 sequences listed, 9.6% are singletons. Sample: PBMCs. The chain has TRBV2 and TRBJ1-1; no clear D. This TCR derives from a human donor in good health (CMV status not recorded). Some clones in this sample may be carry-over from other donors' samples. CDR3 coding DNA: TGTGCCAGCAGTGAAAGGCGGAACACTGAAGCTTTCTTT. Protein sequence: CASSERRNTEAFF.